The clone carrying this TCR beta chain has just a few counts. What it recognizes is unknown. These data belong to a study of T cell repertoires in cytomegalovirus infection. The wider study: Both CMV infection and a matching HLA type were indicated by public TCR beta signatures.

TCRdb used MiXCR to reprocess the reads, holding one entry per CDR3 protein. The sample lists 640,000 or so distinct CDR3 sequences, roughly 36% occurring once. CDR1 is MNHNS, CDR2 SASEGT, per germline. The CDR3 is 14 residues long. Trimming removed 3 bases from V and 4 bases from J, with 10 bases in between. Study-wide results and limits: HLA-C-restricted CMV clonotypes gave the most frequent clonotype in two of eight donors. Public TCR beta family frequency separated CMV-and-HLA carriers, including in an independent cohort.

Specimen: cultured PBMCs, collected from culture after CMV antigen stimulation. V usage is TRBV6-1 and J usage is TRBJ1-3; no clear D gene. This receptor was taken from a human donor in good health (CMV status not recorded). Some clones in this sample may be carry-over from other donors' samples. The CDR3 region has the DNA TGTGCCAGCAGTGATTGGGCAGTCGGAAACACCATATATTTT. Translation gives CASSDWAVGNTIYF.